This TCR beta chain derives from a study of blood T cell repertoires in COVID-19. CDR1 is MNHEY, CDR2 SVGAGI, per germline. V was shortened by 2 bases and J by 3 bases, with 4 bases between the two germline ends. CDR3 length: 12 amino acids. This clone was picked up one time. TCRdb's copy holds only in-frame clones and misses some; the assay was immunoSEQ multiplex PCR. This table has about 190,000 clones, 75% to 90% appearing once. The sequenced sample consisted of peripheral blood. This clonotype was obtained from a man in his thirties or forties with acute or convalescent COVID-19. V and J are TRBV6-5 and TRBJ1-2; unclear D gene. The CDR3: CASSYGDYGYTF. In DNA, the CDR3 is TGTGCCAGCAGTTACGGAGACTATGGCTACACCTTC.